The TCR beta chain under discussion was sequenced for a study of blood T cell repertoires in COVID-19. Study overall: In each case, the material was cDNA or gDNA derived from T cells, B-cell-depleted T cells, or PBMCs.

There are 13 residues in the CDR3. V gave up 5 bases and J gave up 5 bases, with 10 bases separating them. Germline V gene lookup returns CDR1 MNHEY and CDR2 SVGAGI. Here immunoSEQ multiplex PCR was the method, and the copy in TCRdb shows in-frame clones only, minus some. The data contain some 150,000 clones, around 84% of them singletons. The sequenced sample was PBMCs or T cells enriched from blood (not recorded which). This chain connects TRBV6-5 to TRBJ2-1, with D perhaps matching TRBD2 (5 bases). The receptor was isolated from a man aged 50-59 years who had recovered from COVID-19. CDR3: CASSTTRNNEQFF. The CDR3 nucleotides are TGTGCCAGCAGTACAACTAGAAACAATGAGCAGTTCTTC.